These 10 T cell receptor gamma chains were all obtained from the same sample, sequenced in a study of gamma-delta chains in newborns, infants, children. TCRdb reanalysed the reads via CATT. The table records about 1,300 gamma-chain clones, 66% of them present only once. Sequencing input: blood. These receptors were obtained from a child who was a newborn, infant or young child, either healthy, febrile or measles-vaccinated (not recorded which).

This clone has more than one count but fewer than ten. In DNA form, the CDR3 reads TGTGCCACCTGGGACAGGCGGGGACGGGCTGGTTGGTTCAAGATATTT. Its translation: CATWDRRGRAGWFKIF. The gene calls are TRGV5 and TRGJP1. The J gene is absent in TCRdb and was assigned here via DNA matching to germline. CDR3 size: 16 residues. Germline lookup yields CDR1 VINAFY and CDR2 YDVSNSKD. V was pared by 0 bases and J by 6 bases, with 10 bases of the junction left unmatched.

Within the sample, this clone is large. A read error is the likely source, as a far larger clone sits one nucleotide away. This sample includes further DNA sequences coding for the same CDR3. The DNA for the CDR3 is TGTGCCTTGTGGGAGGTGCACGAGTTGGGCAAAAAAATCAAGGTATTT. It specifies CALWEVHELGKKIKVF. The rearrangement links TRGV9 to TRGJP. The J gene, absent from TCRdb, was called here by matching the DNA to germline. The V gene end was trimmed by 0 bases and the J gene end by 7 bases; junction bases not matched to a gene: 3. There are 16 residues in the CDR3. The germline gives CDR1 GITISATS, CDR2 ISYDGTV (reference sequence).

V gene TRGV9 was called; the J gene was not. There are 17 residues in the CDR3. Germline V gene data show CDR1 as GITISATS and CDR2 as ISYDGTV (reference sequence). The CDR3 nucleotides read TGTGCCTTGTGGGAGGTGCGGGAAGAGTTGGGCAAAAATATAAAGGTATTT. Translated, it gives CALWEVREELGKNIKVF.

The J gene call is TRGJ1 or TRGJ2, but no V gene call exists. There are 13 residues in the CDR3. The CDR3 spells CALWGLGPYKKLF. CDR3 DNA: TGTGCCTTGTGGGGTCTGGGCCCATACAAGAAACTCTTT.

With respect to this clone: The same CDR3 arises from other DNA sequences in this sample as well. V gene TRGV9 combines with J gene TRGJP. Here the J gene was assigned by germline matching of the DNA, as TCRdb has none. Germline assignment: CDR1 GITISATS and CDR2 ISYDGTV (reference sequence). The CDR3 has 17 residues. Unmatched junction bases numbered 2, after V lost 0 bases and J lost 3 bases. CDR3 nucleotide sequence: TGTGCCTTGTGGGAGGTGCCGCAAGAGTTGGGCAAAAAAATCAAGGTATTT. This sequence encodes CALWEVPQELGKKIKVF.

The V gene is TRGV9, the J gene TRGJP. The J gene, not given by TCRdb, was assigned here from a germline match of the nucleotide sequence. V shed 5 bases, J shed 6 bases, and the junction held 7 bases outside the gene matches. The CDR3 has 16 amino acids. In germline, CDR1 is GITISATS, CDR2 ISYDGTV (reference sequence). The CDR3 region has the DNA TGTGCCTTGTGGGCGGAGGGAGAGTTGGGCAAAAAAATCAAGGTATTT. Encoded protein: CALWAEGELGKKIKVF.

This clone was seen only a few times. A much more abundant neighbour one base away suggests this may be a read error. The rearrangement links TRGV9 to TRGJP. The J gene, left out of TCRdb, was set here by checking the DNA against germline. The germline V gene encodes CDR1 GITISATS and CDR2 ISYDGTV (reference sequence). With V trimmed by 5 bases and J by 3 bases, 1 base remained unmatched. The CDR3 runs 15 residues. The CDR3 protein is CALWAQELGKKIKVF. CDR3 DNA sequence: TGTGCCTTGTGGGCGCAAGAGTTGGGCAAAAAAATCAAGGTATTT.

The chain recombines TRGV9 with TRGJ1 or TRGJ2. TCRdb does not report a J gene; here it was assigned by matching the DNA to germline references. V gave up 9 bases and J gave up 5 bases; unmatched junction bases: 4. The CDR3 totals 10 residues. Germline lookup yields CDR1 GITISATS and CDR2 ISYDGTV (reference sequence). This CDR3 is CALDHYKKLF. CDR3 nucleotide sequence: TGTGCCTTGGATCATTATAAGAAACTCTTT.

The chain is built from TRGV9 and TRGJP1. Because TCRdb records no J gene, it was assigned here through a match of the DNA to germline. Per the germline V gene, CDR1 is GITISATS and CDR2 is ISYDGTV (reference sequence). J was trimmed by 11 bases and V by 0 bases; bases with no gene match: 6. The CDR3 totals 13 residues. The CDR3 nucleotides read TGTGCCTTGTGGGAGGTGCAGCGATGGTTCAAGATATTT. It specifies CALWEVQRWFKIF.

The chain has TRGV9 and TRGJP. TCRdb does not report a J gene; here it was assigned by matching the DNA to germline references. Germline V gene lookup returns CDR1 GITISATS and CDR2 ISYDGTV (reference sequence). The CDR3 totals 18 residues. Germline trimming cut 0 bases from V and 6 bases from J; bases unmatched to any gene: 8. The CDR3 DNA reads TGTGCCTTGTGGGAGGTGGGGGGCGGAGAGTTGGGCAAAAAAATCAAGGTATTT. Its translation: CALWEVGGGELGKKIKVF.